This TCR beta chain appears in the sequencing data of a study of CD8+CD57+ T cells in acquired aplastic anemia. Study-wide points: Patients and healthy controls showed no significant CD8+ Simpson's diversity difference.

About this clonotype itself: Its target is not known.

Genomic DNA, serving as template, underwent TCR beta VDJ and CDR3 profiling. TCRdb passed the reads through MiXCR, listing each CDR3 protein once. The repertoire has about 150,000 distinct CDR3 sequences, around two fifths of them found once; the top ten carry 6.5% to 10%. Germline CDR1 is SNHLY and CDR2 is FYNNEI. The CDR3 length is 13 residues. V lost 5 bases and J lost 7, with 11 bases in between. This chain connects TRBV2 to TRBJ2-2; D is unclear. Source material: sorted CD4+, CD8+, or CD8+CD57+ T cells (not recorded which) from PBMCs. The source of this sequence is a human donor in good health, serving as a control. CDR3 nucleotides: TGTGCCAGCAGTCCCCCCCCCGGCGGGGAGCTGTTTTTT. As protein: CASSPPPGGELFF.